The subject of this entry is one T cell receptor beta chain. What it recognizes is unknown. This entry is derived from a study of T cells in Graves' hyperthyroidism and ophthalmopathy. Study information: At initial diagnosis, before any treatment had begun, peripheral blood was obtained.

The CDR3 runs 15 residues. Germline V gene data show CDR1 as SGDLS and CDR2 as YYNGEE. Trimming removed 0 bases at V and 2 bases at J, with 12 bases between. Findings and limits, study-wide: In simple terms, a model built on 13 V-J features told ophthalmopathy apart from stable hyperthyroidism.

The TCR beta CDR3 regions underwent amplification using RNA transcripts as the source. In the first-round RT-PCR of the TCR CDR3, the HTBI primer set was used. Via MiXCR, TCRdb re-called the multiplex PCR reads, giving one row per CDR3 protein. Of fewer than 900,000 distinct CDR3 sequences listed, about a sixth are singletons. Reasons for excluding patients were uncontrolled infection, other autoimmune disease, pregnancy or lactation. Thyroid ultrasound, orbital computed tomography, clinical symptoms, and serum thyroxine and TRAb underpinned diagnoses. This TCR was recovered from a man aged 18 to 29 with Graves' hyperthyroidism. The sequenced sample was blood. The rearrangement links TRBV9 to TRBJ2-7, with no clear D. CDR3 coding DNA: TGTGCCAGCAGCGTAGGCCCAGTGGGGACCTACGAGCAGTACTTC. This codes for CASSVGPVGTYEQYF.